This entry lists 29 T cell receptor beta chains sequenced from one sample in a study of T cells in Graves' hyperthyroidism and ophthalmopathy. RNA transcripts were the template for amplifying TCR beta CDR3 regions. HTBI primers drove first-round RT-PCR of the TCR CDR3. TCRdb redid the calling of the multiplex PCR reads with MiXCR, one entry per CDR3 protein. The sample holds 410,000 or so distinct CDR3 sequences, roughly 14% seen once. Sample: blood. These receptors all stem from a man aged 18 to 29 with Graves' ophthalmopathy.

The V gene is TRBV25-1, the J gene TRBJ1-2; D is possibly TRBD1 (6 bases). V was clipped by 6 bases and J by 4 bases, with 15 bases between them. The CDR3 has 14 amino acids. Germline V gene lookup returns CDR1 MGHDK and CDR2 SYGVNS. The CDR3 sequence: CASRSTGQLYGYTF. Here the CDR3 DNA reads TGTGCCAGCAGATCCACAGGACAGCTCTATGGCTACACCTTC.

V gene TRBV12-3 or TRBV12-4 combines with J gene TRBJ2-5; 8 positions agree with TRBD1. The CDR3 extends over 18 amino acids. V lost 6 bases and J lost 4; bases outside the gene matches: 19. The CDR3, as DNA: TGTGCCAGCAGCCAAGGGCCCCCCGCAGGGGGCCTTCTAGAGACCCAGTACTTC. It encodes CASSQGPPAGGLLETQYF.

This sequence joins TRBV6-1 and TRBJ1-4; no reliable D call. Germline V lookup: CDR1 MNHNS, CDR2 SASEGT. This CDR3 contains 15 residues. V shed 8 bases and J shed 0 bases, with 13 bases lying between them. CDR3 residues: CASCFLQSTNEKLFF. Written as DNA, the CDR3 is TGTGCCAGCTGCTTCTTACAATCAACTAATGAAAAACTGTTTTTT.

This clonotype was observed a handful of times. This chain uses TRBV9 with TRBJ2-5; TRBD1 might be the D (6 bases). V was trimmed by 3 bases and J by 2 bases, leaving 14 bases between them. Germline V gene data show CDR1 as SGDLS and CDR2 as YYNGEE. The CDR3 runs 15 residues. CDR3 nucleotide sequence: TGTGCCAGCAGCGCGACAGGAGCCCGTCAAGAGACCCAGTACTTC. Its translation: CASSATGARQETQYF.

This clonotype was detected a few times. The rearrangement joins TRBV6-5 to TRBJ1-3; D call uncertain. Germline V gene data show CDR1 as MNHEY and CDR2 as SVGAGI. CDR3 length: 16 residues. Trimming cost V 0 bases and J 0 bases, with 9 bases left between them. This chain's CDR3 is CASSYSVQTSGNTIYF. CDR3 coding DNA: TGTGCCAGCAGTTACTCCGTACAGACCTCTGGAAACACCATATATTTT.

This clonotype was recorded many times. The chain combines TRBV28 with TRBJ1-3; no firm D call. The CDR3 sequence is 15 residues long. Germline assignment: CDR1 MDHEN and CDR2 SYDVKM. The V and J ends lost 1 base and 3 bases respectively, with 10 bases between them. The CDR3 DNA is TGTGCCAGCAGTTTATTTCCAGAAGATGGAAACACCATATATTTT. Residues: CASSLFPEDGNTIYF.

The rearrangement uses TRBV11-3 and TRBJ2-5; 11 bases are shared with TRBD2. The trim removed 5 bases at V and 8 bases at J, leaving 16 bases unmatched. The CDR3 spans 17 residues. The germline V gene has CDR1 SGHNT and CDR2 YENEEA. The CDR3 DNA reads TGTGCCAGCAGCCCGGGGTCCGCTAGCGGGGGGCTGGATACCCAGTACTTC. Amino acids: CASSPGSASGGLDTQYF.

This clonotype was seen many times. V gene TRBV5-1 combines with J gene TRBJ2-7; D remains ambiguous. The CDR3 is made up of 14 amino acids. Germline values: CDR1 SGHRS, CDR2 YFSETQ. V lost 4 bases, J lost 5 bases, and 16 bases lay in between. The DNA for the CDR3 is TGCGCCAGCAGCACTCGTTCTACGGTCGACGAGCAGTACTTC. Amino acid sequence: CASSTRSTVDEQYF.

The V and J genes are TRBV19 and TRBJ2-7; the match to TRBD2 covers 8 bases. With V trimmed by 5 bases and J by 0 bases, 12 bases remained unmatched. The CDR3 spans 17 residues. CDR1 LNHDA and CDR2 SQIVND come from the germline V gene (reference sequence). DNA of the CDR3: TGTGCCAGTAGTCCTCGACTGGGCGGGGGGTCCTCCTACGAGCAGTACTTC. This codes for CASSPRLGGGSSYEQYF.

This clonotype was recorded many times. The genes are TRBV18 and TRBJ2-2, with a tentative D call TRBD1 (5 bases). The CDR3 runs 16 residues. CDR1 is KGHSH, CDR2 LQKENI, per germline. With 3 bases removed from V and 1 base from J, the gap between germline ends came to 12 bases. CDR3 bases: TGTGCCAGCTCACCGCAGGGTTTGGGGAACACCGGGGAGCTGTTTTTT. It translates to CASSPQGLGNTGELFF.

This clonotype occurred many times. This chain's CDR3 is CASRVGLGGTDTQYF. In DNA form, the CDR3 reads TGTGCCAGCAGGGTCGGACTGGGGGGCACAGATACGCAGTATTTT. This sequence joins TRBV11-2 and TRBJ2-3; D is tentatively TRBD1 or TRBD2 (5 bases each). V was clipped by 6 bases and J by 1 base, with 14 bases between them. CDR1 and CDR2 from the germline V gene are SGHAT and FQNNGV. The CDR3 has 15 amino acids.

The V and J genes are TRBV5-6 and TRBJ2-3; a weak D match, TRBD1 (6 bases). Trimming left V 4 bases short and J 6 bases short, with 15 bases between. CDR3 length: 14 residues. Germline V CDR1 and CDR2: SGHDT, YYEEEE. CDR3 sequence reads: CASSIPQGRDTQYF. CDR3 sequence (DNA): TGTGCCAGCAGCATCCCACAGGGTCGGGATACGCAGTATTTT. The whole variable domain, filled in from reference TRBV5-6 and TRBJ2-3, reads DAGVTQSPTHLIKTRGQQVTLRCSPKSGHDTVSWYQQALGQGPQFIFQYYEEEERQRGNFPDRFSGHQFPNYSSELNVNALLLGDSALYLCASSIPQGRDTQYFGPGTRLTVL.

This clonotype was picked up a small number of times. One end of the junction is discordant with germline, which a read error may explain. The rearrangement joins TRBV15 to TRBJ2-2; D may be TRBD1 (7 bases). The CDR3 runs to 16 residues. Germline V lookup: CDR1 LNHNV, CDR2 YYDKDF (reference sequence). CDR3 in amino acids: CATSRDEPGGPRELFF. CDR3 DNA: TGTGCCACCAGCAGAGATGAGCCAGGGGGGCCCAGGGAACTGTTTTTT.

The CDR3 region has the DNA TGTGCCAGCAGCCGATTCGGGGGGACAGATACGCAGTATTTT. This codes for CASSRFGGTDTQYF. V gene TRBV7-2 combines with J gene TRBJ2-3, with TRBD2 matching over 7 bases. This CDR3 spans 14 amino acids. V was pared by 5 bases and J by 3 bases, with 5 bases of the junction left unmatched. Per germline, CDR1 SGHTA and CDR2 FQGNSA.

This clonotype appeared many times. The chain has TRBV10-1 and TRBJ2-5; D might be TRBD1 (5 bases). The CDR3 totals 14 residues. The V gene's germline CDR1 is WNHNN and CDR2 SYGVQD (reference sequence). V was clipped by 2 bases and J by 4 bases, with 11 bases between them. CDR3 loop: CASSEKTGPETQYF. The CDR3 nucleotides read TGCGCCAGCAGTGAGAAAACAGGCCCAGAGACCCAGTACTTC.

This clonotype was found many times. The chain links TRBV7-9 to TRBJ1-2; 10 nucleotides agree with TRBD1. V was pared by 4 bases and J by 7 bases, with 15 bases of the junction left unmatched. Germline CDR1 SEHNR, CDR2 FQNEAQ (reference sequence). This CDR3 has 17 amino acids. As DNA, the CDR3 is TGTGCCAGCAGCTCCCCGGGACAGGGGCCCCTAAGGGGTGGCTACACCTTC. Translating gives CASSSPGQGPLRGGYTF.

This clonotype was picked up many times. Here the CDR3 DNA reads TGTGCCAGCAGCGTGGACAGGGTAGCTGGAAACACCATATATTTT. Translating it yields CASSVDRVAGNTIYF. The V and J genes are TRBV2 and TRBJ1-3, with 8 nucleotides matching TRBD1. CDR1 and CDR2 from the germline V gene are SNHLY and FYNNEI. V was pared by 6 bases and J by 2 bases, with 6 bases of the junction left unmatched. The CDR3 has 15 amino acids.

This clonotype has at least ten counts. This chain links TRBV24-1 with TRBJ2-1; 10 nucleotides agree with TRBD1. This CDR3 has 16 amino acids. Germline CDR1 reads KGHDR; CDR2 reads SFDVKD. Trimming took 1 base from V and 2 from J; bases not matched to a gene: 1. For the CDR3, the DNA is TGTGCCACCAGTGATTTTGGACAGGGGGCCTACAATGAGCAGTTCTTC. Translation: CATSDFGQGAYNEQFF.

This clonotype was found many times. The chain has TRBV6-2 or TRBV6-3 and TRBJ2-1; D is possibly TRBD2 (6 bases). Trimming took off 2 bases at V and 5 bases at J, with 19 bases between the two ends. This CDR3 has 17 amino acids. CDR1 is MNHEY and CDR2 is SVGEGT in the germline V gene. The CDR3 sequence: CASSYGGLGTPHNEQFF. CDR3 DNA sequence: TGTGCCAGCAGTTACGGAGGGCTCGGGACTCCCCACAATGAGCAGTTCTTC.

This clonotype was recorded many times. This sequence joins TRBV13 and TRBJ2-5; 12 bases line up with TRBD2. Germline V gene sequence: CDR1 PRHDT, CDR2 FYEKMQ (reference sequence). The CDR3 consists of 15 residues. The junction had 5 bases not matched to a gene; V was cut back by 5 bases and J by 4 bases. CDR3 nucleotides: TGTGCCAGCAGCCCAAGGACTAGCGGGGTAGAGACCCAGTACTTC. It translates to CASSPRTSGVETQYF.

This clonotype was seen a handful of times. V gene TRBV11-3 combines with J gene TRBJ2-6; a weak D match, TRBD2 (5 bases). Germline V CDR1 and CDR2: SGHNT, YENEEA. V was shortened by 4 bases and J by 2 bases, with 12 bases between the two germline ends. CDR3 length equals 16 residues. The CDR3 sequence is CASSSPPGTGANVLTF. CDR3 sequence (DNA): TGTGCCAGCAGCTCTCCACCGGGGACTGGGGCCAACGTCCTGACTTTC.

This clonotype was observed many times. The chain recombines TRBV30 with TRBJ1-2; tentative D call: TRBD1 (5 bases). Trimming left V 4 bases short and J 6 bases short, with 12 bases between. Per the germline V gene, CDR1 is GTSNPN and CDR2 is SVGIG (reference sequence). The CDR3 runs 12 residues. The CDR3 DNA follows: TGTGCCTGGAAGGGGACCTCGAATGGCTACACCTTC. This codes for CAWKGTSNGYTF.

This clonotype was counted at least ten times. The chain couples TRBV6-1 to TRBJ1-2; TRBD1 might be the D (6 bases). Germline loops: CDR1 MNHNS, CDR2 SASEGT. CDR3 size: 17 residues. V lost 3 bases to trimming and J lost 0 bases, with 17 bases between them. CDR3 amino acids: CASSDYRVTAPNYGYTF. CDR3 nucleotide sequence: TGTGCCAGCAGTGACTACAGGGTCACGGCACCTAACTATGGCTACACCTTC.

The CDR3 sequence is CASSERGHNNEKLFF. CDR3 bases: TGTGCCAGCAGCGAGCGGGGACACAATAATGAAAAACTGTTTTTT. The rearrangement joins TRBV9 to TRBJ1-4, with D perhaps TRBD1 (6 bases). In germline, CDR1 is SGDLS, CDR2 YYNGEE. Between the trimmed V and J ends, which lost 3 bases and 4 bases, there was a span of 13 bases. This CDR3 spans 15 amino acids.

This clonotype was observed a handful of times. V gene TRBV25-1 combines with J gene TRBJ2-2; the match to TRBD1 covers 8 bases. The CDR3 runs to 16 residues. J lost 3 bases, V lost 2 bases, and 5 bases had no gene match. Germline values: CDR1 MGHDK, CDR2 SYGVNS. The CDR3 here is CASSERTGSHTGELFF. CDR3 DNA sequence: TGTGCCAGCAGTGAAAGGACAGGGTCCCACACCGGGGAGCTGTTTTTT.

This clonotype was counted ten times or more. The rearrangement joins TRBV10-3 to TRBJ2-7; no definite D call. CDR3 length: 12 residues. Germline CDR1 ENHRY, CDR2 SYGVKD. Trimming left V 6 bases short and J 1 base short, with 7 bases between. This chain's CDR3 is CAIRDDSYEQYF. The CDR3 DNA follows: TGTGCCATCAGGGACGATTCCTACGAGCAGTACTTC.

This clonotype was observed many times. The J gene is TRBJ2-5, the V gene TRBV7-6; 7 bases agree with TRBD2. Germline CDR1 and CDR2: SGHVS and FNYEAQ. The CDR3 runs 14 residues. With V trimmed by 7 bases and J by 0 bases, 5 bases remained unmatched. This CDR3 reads CASMASGYQETQYF. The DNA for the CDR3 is TGTGCCAGCATGGCTAGCGGTTACCAAGAGACCCAGTACTTC. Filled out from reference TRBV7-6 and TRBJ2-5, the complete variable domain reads GAGVSQSPRYKVTKRGQDVALRCDPISGHVSLYWYRQALGQGPEFLTYFNYEAQQDKSGLPNDRFSAERPEGSISTLTIQRTEQRDSAMYRCASMASGYQETQYFGPGTRLLVL.

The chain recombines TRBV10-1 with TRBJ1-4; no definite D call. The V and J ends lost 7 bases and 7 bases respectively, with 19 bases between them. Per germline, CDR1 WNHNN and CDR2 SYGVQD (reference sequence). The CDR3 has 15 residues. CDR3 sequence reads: CASNWPQEGGEKLFF. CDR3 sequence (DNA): TGCGCCAGCAACTGGCCCCAGGAGGGTGGTGAAAAACTGTTTTTT.

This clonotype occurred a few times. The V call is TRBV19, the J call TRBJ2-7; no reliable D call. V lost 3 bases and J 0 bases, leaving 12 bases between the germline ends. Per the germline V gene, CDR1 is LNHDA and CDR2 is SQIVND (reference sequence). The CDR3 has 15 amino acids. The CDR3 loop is CASSMFGRSSYEQYF. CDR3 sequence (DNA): TGTGCCAGTAGTATGTTCGGCAGGAGCTCCTACGAGCAGTACTTC.